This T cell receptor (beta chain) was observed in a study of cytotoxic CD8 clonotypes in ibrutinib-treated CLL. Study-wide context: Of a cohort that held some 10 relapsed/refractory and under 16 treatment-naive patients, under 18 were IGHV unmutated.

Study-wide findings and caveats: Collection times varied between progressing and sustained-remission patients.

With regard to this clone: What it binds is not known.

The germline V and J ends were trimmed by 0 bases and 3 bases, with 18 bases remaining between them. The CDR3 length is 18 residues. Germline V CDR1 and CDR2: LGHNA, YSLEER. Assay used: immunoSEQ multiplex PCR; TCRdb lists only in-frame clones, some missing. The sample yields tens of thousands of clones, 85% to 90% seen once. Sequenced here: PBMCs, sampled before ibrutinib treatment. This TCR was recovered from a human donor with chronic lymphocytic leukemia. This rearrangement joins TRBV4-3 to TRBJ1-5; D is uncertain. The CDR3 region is CASSQDPPRRVNNQPQHF. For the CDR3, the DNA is TGCGCCAGCAGCCAAGATCCCCCCCGGAGGGTTAACAATCAGCCCCAGCATTTT.